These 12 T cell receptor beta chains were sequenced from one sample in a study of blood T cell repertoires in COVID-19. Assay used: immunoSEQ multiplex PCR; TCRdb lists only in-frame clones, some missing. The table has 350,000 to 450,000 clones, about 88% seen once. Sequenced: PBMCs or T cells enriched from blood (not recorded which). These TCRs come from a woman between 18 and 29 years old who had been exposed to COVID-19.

CDR3 residues: CASSQDKYGTGFTEAFF. The CDR3 coding sequence is TGCGCCAGCAGCCAAGACAAGTACGGGACAGGGTTTACTGAAGCTTTCTTT. The gene calls are TRBV4-3 and TRBJ1-1; 9 bases are shared with TRBD1. Germline CDR1 LGHNA, CDR2 YSLEER. The V segment lost 0 bases and the J segment 5 bases; nucleotides outside the gene matches: 10. The CDR3 consists of 17 residues.

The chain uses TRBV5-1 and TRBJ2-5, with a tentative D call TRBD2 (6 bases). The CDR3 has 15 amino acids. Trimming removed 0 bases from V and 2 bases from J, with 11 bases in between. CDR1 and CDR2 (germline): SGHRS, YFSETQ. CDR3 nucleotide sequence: TGCGCCAGCAGCTTGGTAGTTGGGACTCAAGAGACCCAGTACTTC. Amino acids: CASSLVVGTQETQYF. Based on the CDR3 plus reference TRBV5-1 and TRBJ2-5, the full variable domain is KAGVTQTPRYLIKTRGQQVTLSCSPISGHRSVSWYQQTPGQGLQFLFEYFSETQRNKGNFPGRFSGRQFSNSRSEMNVSTLELGDSALYLCASSLVVGTQETQYFGPGTRLLVL.

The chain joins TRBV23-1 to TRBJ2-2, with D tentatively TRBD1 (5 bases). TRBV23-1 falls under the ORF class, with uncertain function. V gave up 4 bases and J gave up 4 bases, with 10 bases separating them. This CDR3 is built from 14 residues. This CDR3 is CASSRGRCTGELFF. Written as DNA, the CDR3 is TGCGCCAGCAGTCGGGGCCGATGCACCGGGGAGCTGTTTTTT.

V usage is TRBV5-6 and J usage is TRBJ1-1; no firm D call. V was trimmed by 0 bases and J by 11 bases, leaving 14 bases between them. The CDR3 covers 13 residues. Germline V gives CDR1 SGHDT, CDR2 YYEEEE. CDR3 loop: CASSLALGESAFF. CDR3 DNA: TGTGCCAGCAGCTTGGCTCTCGGGGAGTCGGCTTTCTTT.

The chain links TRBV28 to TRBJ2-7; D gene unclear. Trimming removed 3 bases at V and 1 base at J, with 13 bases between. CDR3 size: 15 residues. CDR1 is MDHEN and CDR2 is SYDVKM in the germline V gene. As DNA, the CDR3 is TGTGCCAGCAGTTTGCCGACTCCACCTTCCTACGAGCAGTACTTC. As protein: CASSLPTPPSYEQYF.

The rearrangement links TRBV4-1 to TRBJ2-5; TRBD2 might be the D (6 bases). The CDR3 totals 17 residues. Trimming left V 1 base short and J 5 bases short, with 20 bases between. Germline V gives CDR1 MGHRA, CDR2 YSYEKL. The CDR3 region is CASSQGVDGSSWETQYF. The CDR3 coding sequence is TGCGCCAGCAGCCAAGGGGTCGACGGGAGCTCATGGGAGACCCAGTACTTC.

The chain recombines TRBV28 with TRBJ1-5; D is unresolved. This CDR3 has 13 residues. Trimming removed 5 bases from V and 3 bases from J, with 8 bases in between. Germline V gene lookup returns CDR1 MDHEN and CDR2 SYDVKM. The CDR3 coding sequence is TGTGCCAGCAGTCGACTGCTCAATCAGCCCCAGCATTTT. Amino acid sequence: CASSRLLNQPQHF.

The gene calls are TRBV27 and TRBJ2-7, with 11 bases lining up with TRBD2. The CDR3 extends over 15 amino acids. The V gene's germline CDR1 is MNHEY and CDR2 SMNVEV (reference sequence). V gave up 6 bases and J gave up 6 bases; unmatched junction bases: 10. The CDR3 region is CASSAQLAGAVEQYF. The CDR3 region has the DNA TGTGCCAGCAGCGCCCAACTAGCGGGAGCCGTCGAGCAGTACTTC.

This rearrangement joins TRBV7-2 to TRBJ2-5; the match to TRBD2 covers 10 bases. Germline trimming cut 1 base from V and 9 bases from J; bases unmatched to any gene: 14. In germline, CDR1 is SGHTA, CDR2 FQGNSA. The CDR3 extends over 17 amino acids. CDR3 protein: CASSLESGVAGGRAQYF. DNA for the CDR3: TGTGCCAGCAGCTTAGAGTCGGGGGTAGCGGGGGGCAGGGCCCAGTACTTC.

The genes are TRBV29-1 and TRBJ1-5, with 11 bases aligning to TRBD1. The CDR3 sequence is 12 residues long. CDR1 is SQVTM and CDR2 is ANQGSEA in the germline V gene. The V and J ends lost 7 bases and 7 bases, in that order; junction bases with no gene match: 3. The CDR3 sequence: CSAGQGDQPQHF. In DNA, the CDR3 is TGCAGCGCGGGACAGGGGGACCAGCCCCAGCATTTT.

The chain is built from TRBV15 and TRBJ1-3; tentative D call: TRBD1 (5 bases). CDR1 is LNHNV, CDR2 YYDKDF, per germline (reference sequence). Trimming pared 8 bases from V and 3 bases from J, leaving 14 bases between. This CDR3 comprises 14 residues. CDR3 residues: CATAGQGGGNTIYF. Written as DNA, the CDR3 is TGTGCCACCGCCGGGCAGGGAGGTGGAAACACCATATATTTT. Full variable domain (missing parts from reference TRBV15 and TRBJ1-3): DAMVIQNPRYQVTQFGKPVTLSCSQTLNHNVMYWYQQKSSQAPKLLFHYYDKDFNNEADTPDNFQSRRPNTSFCFLDIRSPGLGDTAMYLCATAGQGGGNTIYFGEGSWLTVV.

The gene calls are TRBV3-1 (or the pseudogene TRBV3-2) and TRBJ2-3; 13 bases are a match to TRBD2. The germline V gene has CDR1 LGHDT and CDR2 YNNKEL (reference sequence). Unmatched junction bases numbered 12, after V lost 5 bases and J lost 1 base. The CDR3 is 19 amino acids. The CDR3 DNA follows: TGTGCCAGCAGCTCAAGGACTAGCGGGGGCGGTATAGGCACAGATACGCAGTATTTT. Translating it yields CASSSRTSGGGIGTDTQYF.